By share, the clone carrying this TCR beta chain ranks as medium-sized. The data were taken from a study of early T cells in non-severe SARS-CoV-2 infection. Study-level background: Sequenced material consisted of bulk RNA (from unsorted whole blood), and chains were unpaired.

TCRdb reanalysed the 5' RACE reads using MiXCR and keeps one entry per CDR3 protein. Of 27,000 or so distinct CDR3 sequences in the sample, 2.9% were seen once. The germline gives CDR1 DFQATT, CDR2 SNEGSKA (reference sequence). The junction had 8 bases not matched to a gene; V was cut back by 4 bases and J by 5 bases. The length of the CDR3 is 15 residues. This receptor was obtained from an adult who was a healthcare worker with PCR-confirmed SARS-CoV-2 infection or an uninfected control (not recorded which). J is TRBJ1-4 and V is TRBV20-1; 9 positions match TRBD1. Source material: whole blood. The CDR3 reads CSAKPGQGKNEKLFF. The CDR3, as DNA: TGCAGTGCTAAGCCCGGACAGGGGAAAAATGAAAAACTGTTTTTT.